The 25 T cell receptor beta chains in this list originate from one sample, sequenced in a study of immune evolution from preneoplasia to lung adenocarcinoma. This table comes from immunoSEQ multiplex PCR, and its TCRdb copy is limited to in-frame clones, with some not included. The table lists some 6,100 clones, about four fifths of them singletons. The sample was FFPE lung adenocarcinoma in situ tissue. The receptors were sampled from a donor aged 70 or over with lung adenocarcinoma.

This chain connects TRBV6-5 to TRBJ2-5, with D possibly matching TRBD1 (6 bases). Per germline, CDR1 MNHEY and CDR2 SVGAGI. V gave up 3 bases and J gave up 2 bases, with 7 bases separating them. The CDR3 has 13 residues. CDR3 sequence reads: CASSYGQQETQYF. For the CDR3, the DNA is TGTGCCAGCAGTTATGGACAGCAAGAGACCCAGTACTTC.

This clone has more than one count but fewer than ten. The chain is built from TRBV7-3 and TRBJ2-1; 13 nucleotides agree with TRBD2. The V segment lost 3 bases and the J segment 7 bases; nucleotides outside the gene matches: 3. CDR3 length: 15 amino acids. The germline gives CDR1 SGHTA, CDR2 FQGTGA. The DNA for the CDR3 is TGTGCCAGCAGCTTTGGACTAGCGGGAGAGAATGAGCAGTTCTTC. Translated: CASSFGLAGENEQFF. Drawing the rest from reference TRBV7-3 and TRBJ2-1, the complete variable domain is GAGVSQTPSNKVTEKGKYVELRCDPISGHTALYWYRQSLGQGPEFLIYFQGTGAADDSGLPNDRFFAVRPEGSVSTLKIQRTERGDSAVYLCASSFGLAGENEQFFGPGTRLTVL.

The genes are TRBV30 and TRBJ2-1; 8 nucleotides match TRBD2. The germline V gene has CDR1 GTSNPN and CDR2 SVGIG (reference sequence). The CDR3 runs to 14 residues. Trimming removed 4 bases from V and 4 bases from J; junction bases left unmatched: 6. CDR3 in amino acids: CAWTSGRGYNEQFF. The CDR3 coding sequence is TGTGCCTGGACTAGCGGGCGAGGGTACAATGAGCAGTTCTTC.

CDR3 sequence: CASSLEGYANTGELFF. The CDR3, as DNA: TGTGCCAGCAGCTTAGAGGGGTATGCGAACACCGGGGAGCTGTTTTTT. The J gene is TRBJ2-2, the V gene TRBV11-2; D not resolved. Trimming stripped 0 bases from V and 0 bases from J, with 8 bases between. The CDR3 sequence is 16 residues long. Germline CDR1 is SGHAT and CDR2 is FQNNGV. Variable domain in full (rest from reference TRBV11-2 and TRBJ2-2): EAGVAQSPRYKIIEKRQSVAFWCNPISGHATLYWYQQILGQGPKLLIQFQNNGVVDDSQLPKDRFSAERLKGVDSTLKIQPAKLEDSAVYLCASSLEGYANTGELFFGEGSRLTVL.

J is TRBJ2-6 and V is TRBV11-1, with 7 positions matching TRBD1. V dropped 5 bases and J dropped 4; count of bases not matched to a gene: 8. The germline gives CDR1 SGHAT, CDR2 FQDESV (reference sequence). This CDR3 contains 16 residues. The CDR3 is CASSERGRNGANVLTF. DNA for the CDR3: TGTGCCAGCAGCGAAAGGGGGCGTAACGGGGCCAACGTCCTGACTTTC.

This chain joins TRBV5-1 and TRBJ2-3, with 13 bases lining up with TRBD2. Germline CDR1 SGHRS, CDR2 YFSETQ. Trimming took 4 bases from V and 0 from J; bases not matched to a gene: 8. The CDR3 spans 18 residues. The CDR3 here is CASSLTGLAGPSTDTQYF. DNA for the CDR3: TGCGCCAGCAGCCTTACGGGACTAGCGGGACCTAGCACAGATACGCAGTATTTT.

This chain joins TRBV9 and TRBJ2-7; perhaps TRBD2 as D (6 bases). Germline-derived CDR1 and CDR2 are SGDLS and YYNGEE. This CDR3 spans 15 amino acids. The V gene lost 3 bases and the J gene lost 5 bases, with 18 bases spanning the gap. Written as DNA, the CDR3 is TGTGCCAGCAGCGCTCCCGGGACTCCAGACCACGAGCAGTACTTC. Protein sequence: CASSAPGTPDHEQYF.

V usage is TRBV4-1 and J usage is TRBJ2-5; D remains ambiguous. The CDR3 runs to 13 residues. V lost 4 bases, J lost 5 bases, and 11 bases lay in between. Germline-derived CDR1 and CDR2 are MGHRA and YSYEKL. CDR3 in amino acids: CASSPSPTETQYF. The CDR3 DNA reads as TGCGCCAGCAGCCCCTCGCCCACTGAGACCCAGTACTTC.

This rearrangement joins TRBV4-1 to TRBJ1-2, with D hard to call. Per germline, CDR1 MGHRA and CDR2 YSYEKL. V was clipped by 4 bases and J by 6 bases, with 15 bases between them. The CDR3 is 14 amino acids. The chain's CDR3 is CASSLVRGLDGYTF. In nucleotides, the CDR3 is TGCGCCAGCAGCCTTGTCCGAGGGCTGGATGGCTACACCTTC.

V usage is TRBV7-9 and J usage is TRBJ2-2; D is unresolved. V shed 7 bases and J shed 1 base, with 4 bases lying between them. The CDR3 contains 12 residues. Germline CDR1 reads SEHNR; CDR2 reads FQNEAQ (reference sequence). Written as DNA, the CDR3 is TGTGCCAGCATACGGAACACCGGGGAGCTGTTTTTT. Translated, it gives CASIRNTGELFF.

The chain uses TRBV30 and TRBJ2-7; no clear D gene. The CDR3 consists of 14 residues. Germline CDR1 reads GTSNPN; CDR2 reads SVGIG (reference sequence). The V and J ends lost 0 bases and 0 bases respectively, with 9 bases between them. CDR3 sequence: CAWSVTENSYEQYF. The CDR3 nucleotides are TGTGCCTGGAGTGTAACGGAGAACTCCTACGAGCAGTACTTC.

V and J are TRBV18 and TRBJ2-7; maybe TRBD2 (5 bases). Germline CDR1 KGHSH, CDR2 LQKENI. The V gene lost 0 bases and the J gene lost 7 bases, with 10 bases spanning the gap. This CDR3 comprises 13 residues. The CDR3 is CASSPPDGGEQYF. CDR3 in DNA: TGTGCCAGCTCACCACCAGACGGAGGTGAGCAGTACTTC. Variable domain in full (rest from reference TRBV18 and TRBJ2-7): NAGVMQNPRHLVRRRGQEARLRCSPMKGHSHVYWYRQLPEEGLKFMVYLQKENIIDESGMPKERFSAEFPKEGPSILRIQQVVRGDSAAYFCASSPPDGGEQYFGPGTRLTVT.

This chain connects TRBV4-1 to TRBJ2-1, with TRBD2 identical over 12 bases. The CDR3 spans 17 residues. Germline V gene data show CDR1 as MGHRA and CDR2 as YSYEKL. After removal of 1 base from V and 2 bases from J, the junction contained 3 bases not matched to a gene. Here the CDR3 DNA reads TGCGCCAGCAGCCAAGGCACTAGCGGGAGGCCCTACAATGAGCAGTTCTTC. This gives the protein CASSQGTSGRPYNEQFF.

The chain employs TRBV7-3 and TRBJ2-1, with a possible D match to TRBD1 (6 bases). Germline V CDR1 and CDR2: SGHTA, FQGTGA. Trimming shortened V by 3 bases and J by 7 bases, and 10 bases separated the two germline ends. The CDR3 sequence is 13 residues long. The chain's CDR3 is CASSLTTGNEQFF. The CDR3 DNA is TGTGCCAGCAGCTTGACCACAGGGAATGAGCAGTTCTTC.

This chain joins TRBV30 and TRBJ1-4; no clear D. This CDR3 has 11 residues. The germline V gene encodes CDR1 GTSNPN and CDR2 SVGIG (reference sequence). V was shortened by 3 bases and J by 5 bases, with 4 bases between the two germline ends. The CDR3 spells CAWRTNEKLFF. CDR3 bases: TGTGCCTGGAGGACGAATGAAAAACTGTTTTTT.

J is TRBJ2-4 and V is TRBV2; D is uncertain. This CDR3 region has 12 residues. Trimming stripped 4 bases from V and 5 bases from J, with 6 bases between. Germline loops: CDR1 SNHLY, CDR2 FYNNEI. The CDR3 region is CASSVKENIQYF. CDR3 nucleotide sequence: TGTGCCAGCAGTGTCAAGGAAAACATTCAGTACTTC.

This clone was recorded a few times. V gene TRBV6-5 combines with J gene TRBJ1-2; D may be TRBD1 (6 bases). The germline gives CDR1 MNHEY, CDR2 SVGAGI. This CDR3 spans 15 amino acids. Trimming cost V 2 bases and J 4 bases, with 14 bases left between them. Here the CDR3 reads CASSYVAGVGYGYTF. The DNA for the CDR3 is TGTGCCAGCAGTTACGTGGCAGGGGTTGGCTATGGCTACACCTTC.

The chain is built from TRBV7-9 and TRBJ2-2; D might be TRBD2 (6 bases). Looked up from germline, CDR1 is SEHNR and CDR2 is FQNEAQ (reference sequence). Trimming left V 9 bases short and J 2 bases short, with 13 bases between. The CDR3 totals 14 residues. The CDR3 sequence: CASVRDSNTGELFF. The CDR3 DNA reads TGTGCCAGTGTCCGGGACTCCAACACCGGGGAGCTGTTTTTT.

The gene calls are TRBV19 and TRBJ1-2; D gene ambiguous. The CDR3 contains 12 residues. V lost 3 bases and J lost 7, with 9 bases in between. From germline, CDR1 is LNHDA and CDR2 SQIVND (reference sequence). For the CDR3, the DNA is TGTGCCAGTAGTATCCGCGACCGTGGCTACACCTTC. Translated, it gives CASSIRDRGYTF.

This sequence joins TRBV5-1 and TRBJ2-7, with a possible D match to TRBD1 (5 bases). Germline V CDR1 and CDR2: SGHRS, YFSETQ. The CDR3 runs to 14 residues. Trimming shortened V by 0 bases and J by 3 bases, and 10 bases separated the two germline ends. CDR3 coding DNA: TGCGCCAGCAGCTTGGAGGCCAGGGTCTACGAGCAGTACTTC. Its protein is CASSLEARVYEQYF.

The V and J genes are TRBV27 and TRBJ1-2, with D possibly being TRBD1 (5 bases). The CDR3 has 13 residues. Germline V lookup: CDR1 MNHEY, CDR2 SMNVEV (reference sequence). Trimming shortened V by 5 bases and J by 2 bases, and 9 bases separated the two germline ends. CDR3 amino acids: CASSLTVNYGYTF. Here the CDR3 DNA reads TGTGCCAGCAGTCTGACAGTCAACTATGGCTACACCTTC.

The chain recombines TRBV7-9 with TRBJ2-5; possibly TRBD1 for D (5 bases). CDR1 is SEHNR, CDR2 FQNEAQ, per germline (reference sequence). V was pared by 2 bases and J by 6 bases, with 10 bases between. CDR3 length: 13 amino acids. CDR3 nucleotides: TGTGCCAGCAGCTTAATTGCAGGGAAGACCCAGTACTTC. It codes for CASSLIAGKTQYF.

This chain uses TRBV29-1 with TRBJ1-1; no reliable D call. Looked up from germline, CDR1 is SQVTM and CDR2 is ANQGSEA. Trimming removed 3 bases at V and 6 bases at J, with 8 bases between. The CDR3 is made up of 11 amino acids. Here the CDR3 reads CSVEVDPEAFF. The DNA for the CDR3 is TGCAGCGTTGAGGTCGATCCTGAAGCTTTCTTT.

This chain connects TRBV30 to TRBJ2-7, with 8 bases that match TRBD2. Germline V gene data show CDR1 as GTSNPN and CDR2 as SVGIG (reference sequence). This CDR3 is built from 13 residues. Unmatched junction bases numbered 9, after V lost 6 bases and J lost 5 bases. CDR3 region: CACAPGGGDEQYF. The DNA for the CDR3 is TGTGCCTGCGCCCCGGGAGGGGGTGACGAGCAGTACTTC.

The V call is TRBV20-1, the J call TRBJ2-5; no firm D call. The germline gives CDR1 DFQATT, CDR2 SNEGSKA (reference sequence). CDR3 length: 10 residues. V shed 5 bases and J shed 4 bases, with 5 bases lying between them. The CDR3 region is CSAYVETQYF. The DNA for the CDR3 is TGCAGTGCTTATGTAGAGACCCAGTACTTC.